The 25 T cell receptor beta chains reported below all come from one sample, sequenced in a study of blood T cell repertoires in COVID-19. Clones were sequenced by immunoSEQ multiplex PCR, and TCRdb holds only the in-frame ones, with some missing. Of some 86,000 clones in the sample, around 93% are singletons; the top ten hold less than 2.5%. Sequencing input: peripheral blood. These receptors came from a human donor with active COVID-19. The donor label of this sample is uncertain.

The chain recombines TRBV5-6 with TRBJ1-2; D remains unclear. Germline loops: CDR1 SGHDT, CDR2 YYEEEE. The V end lost 0 bases, the J end lost 8 bases, and 5 bases lay between the germline ends. This CDR3 region has 11 residues. The CDR3 spells CASSLAGGYTF. CDR3 DNA: TGTGCCAGCAGCTTGGCGGGAGGCTACACCTTC.

V and J are TRBV5-5 and TRBJ2-7; a weak D match, TRBD1 (6 bases). There are 13 residues in the CDR3. Between the trimmed V and J ends, which lost 3 bases and 3 bases, there was a span of 10 bases. Germline V gene sequence: CDR1 SGHKS, CDR2 YYEKEE (reference sequence). The chain's CDR3 is CASSWTEDYEQYF. In DNA, the CDR3 is TGTGCCAGCAGCTGGACAGAAGACTACGAGCAGTACTTC.

This rearrangement joins TRBV5-8 to TRBJ2-3, with D possibly TRBD2 on 7 matching bases. The CDR3 contains 13 residues. The germline V gene has CDR1 SGHTS and CDR2 YDEGEE. V was trimmed by 4 bases and J by 8 bases, leaving 14 bases between them. CDR3 nucleotide sequence: TGTGCCAGCAGCCAGGAAAGGGGGGGTACGCAGTATTTT. Its translation: CASSQERGGTQYF.

This clone was seen only once. The J gene is TRBJ1-4, the V gene TRBV28, with D unclear. V shed 3 bases and J shed 6 bases, with 14 bases lying between them. The CDR3 has 15 amino acids. Per germline, CDR1 MDHEN and CDR2 SYDVKM. The CDR3 nucleotides are TGTGCCAGCAGTTTCCGCGCGCGGTTGCATGAAAAACTGTTTTTT. Protein product: CASSFRARLHEKLFF. The whole variable domain, remainder taken from reference TRBV28 and TRBJ1-4, is DVKVTQSSRYLVKRTGEKVFLECVQDMDHENMFWYRQDPGLGLRLIYFSYDVKMKEKGDIPEGYSVSREKKERFSLILESASTNQTSMYLCASSFRARLHEKLFFGSGTQLSVL.

This chain connects TRBV11-3 to TRBJ1-1; the D gene is possibly TRBD1 (6 bases). Trimming removed 3 bases at V and 3 bases at J, with 8 bases between. Germline values: CDR1 SGHNT, CDR2 YENEEA. CDR3 length: 13 amino acids. The CDR3 DNA follows: TGTGCCAGCAGCTTGGACAGCCACACTGAAGCTTTCTTT. It is translated as CASSLDSHTEAFF.

The chain combines TRBV14 with TRBJ2-6, with D possibly being TRBD2 (5 bases). The V gene's germline CDR1 is SGHDN and CDR2 FVKESK. Trimming stripped 3 bases from V and 2 bases from J, with 11 bases between. This CDR3 has 16 amino acids. The CDR3 nucleotides read TGTGCCAGCAGCCACCGCGACGGGGCTGGGGCCAACGTCCTGACTTTC. It yields the protein CASSHRDGAGANVLTF.

V gene TRBV5-4 combines with J gene TRBJ2-7; 10 positions match TRBD1. V was pared by 3 bases and J by 6 bases, with 3 bases of the junction left unmatched. Germline V CDR1 and CDR2: SGHNT, YYREEE (reference sequence). The CDR3 extends over 13 amino acids. CDR3 sequence: CASSWDRGSEQYF. CDR3 DNA sequence: TGTGCCAGCAGCTGGGACAGGGGCAGCGAGCAGTACTTC.

This chain connects TRBV6-4 to TRBJ1-2; D is ambiguous. CDR1 and CDR2 (germline): MRHNA, SNTAGT. The CDR3 sequence is 14 residues long. The V end lost 2 bases, the J end lost 2 bases, and 9 bases lay between the germline ends. CDR3 region: CASSDPRRNYGYTF. As DNA, the CDR3 is TGTGCCAGCAGTGACCCTAGACGGAACTATGGCTACACCTTC.

The V call is TRBV16, the J call TRBJ1-2; 10 bases agree with TRBD1. CDR3 length: 15 residues. V lost 4 bases and J lost 4; bases outside the gene matches: 6. CDR1 is KGHSY and CDR2 is FQNENV in the germline V gene. Here the CDR3 reads CASSPTGGASYGYTF. The CDR3 DNA reads TGTGCCAGCAGCCCGACAGGGGGCGCGAGCTATGGCTACACCTTC.

This clone was seen just once. This chain uses TRBV14 with TRBJ2-2, with TRBD2 matching over 11 bases. Trimming cost V 0 bases and J 9 bases; bases outside gene matches: 6. The CDR3 totals 16 residues. Per germline, CDR1 SGHDN and CDR2 FVKESK. The CDR3 coding sequence is TGTGCCAGCAGCCAAGAGATTAGCGGGGGGGCCCGGGAGCTGTTTTTT. Its protein is CASSQEISGGARELFF. The full variable domain, with the rest looked up from reference TRBV14 and TRBJ2-2, is EAGVTQFPSHSVIEKGQTVTLRCDPISGHDNLYWYRRVMGKEIKFLLHFVKESKQDESGMPNNRFLAERTGGTYSTLKVQPAELEDSGVYFCASSQEISGGARELFFGEGSRLTVL.

The chain is built from TRBV9 and TRBJ2-5; possible D gene TRBD2, 6 bases. The CDR3 extends over 15 amino acids. The germline CDR1 and CDR2 sequences are SGDLS and YYNGEE. The V gene lost 0 bases and the J gene lost 5 bases, with 14 bases spanning the gap. The chain's CDR3 is CASSVGRGKGETQYF. The CDR3, as DNA: TGTGCCAGCAGCGTAGGGCGGGGAAAGGGGGAGACCCAGTACTTC.

V and J are TRBV28 and TRBJ2-1; 11 bases match TRBD1. The germline V gene has CDR1 MDHEN and CDR2 SYDVKM. This CDR3 region has 16 residues. Germline trimming cut 7 bases from V and 4 bases from J; bases unmatched to any gene: 9. The CDR3 DNA reads as TGTGCCAGCATGGGGCCGGGACAGGGGGAGTACAATGAGCAGTTCTTC. As protein: CASMGPGQGEYNEQFF.

The chain employs TRBV5-4 and TRBJ1-2; tentatively, D is TRBD1 (6 bases). Trimming pared 0 bases from V and 7 bases from J, leaving 13 bases between. The CDR3 is made up of 14 amino acids. Germline CDR1 reads SGHNT; CDR2 reads YYREEE (reference sequence). CDR3 sequence: CASSLERGGVGYTF. As DNA, the CDR3 is TGTGCCAGCAGCTTGGAGAGAGGGGGAGTTGGCTACACCTTC.

This chain joins TRBV5-5 and TRBJ2-3, with D perhaps TRBD2 (6 bases). The germline V gene encodes CDR1 SGHKS and CDR2 YYEKEE (reference sequence). The CDR3 extends over 13 amino acids. V lost 1 base, J lost 4 bases, and 7 bases lay in between. The CDR3 here is CASSLTSPDTQYF. Here the CDR3 DNA reads TGTGCCAGCAGCTTGACTAGCCCAGATACGCAGTATTTT.

This sequence joins TRBV24-1 and TRBJ2-3, with 7 bases aligning to TRBD2. This CDR3 spans 11 amino acids. V lost 6 bases to trimming and J lost 10 bases; unmatched junction nucleotides: 3. Per germline, CDR1 KGHDR and CDR2 SFDVKD. CDR3 DNA sequence: TGTGCCACCAGTCGAAGCGGGGCGCAGTATTTT. Translation gives CATSRSGAQYF.

The V gene is TRBV4-1, the J gene TRBJ2-1; 13 positions agree with TRBD2. V lost 0 bases to trimming and J lost 2 bases; unmatched junction nucleotides: 1. The CDR3 is 17 amino acids. Germline CDR1 is MGHRA and CDR2 is YSYEKL. The CDR3 reads CASSQDTSGGAYNEQFF. The CDR3 DNA reads TGCGCCAGCAGCCAAGATACTAGCGGGGGGGCCTACAATGAGCAGTTCTTC.

The chain is built from TRBV19 and TRBJ2-1; the match to TRBD1 covers 7 bases. The CDR3 has 15 amino acids. Germline V gene lookup returns CDR1 LNHDA and CDR2 SQIVND (reference sequence). V gave up 3 bases and J gave up 5 bases; unmatched junction bases: 7. This CDR3 is CASSIRDREDNEQFF. The DNA of the CDR3 is TGTGCCAGTAGTATCCGGGACAGAGAAGACAATGAGCAGTTCTTC.

This clone was seen just once. The genes are TRBV7-4 and TRBJ1-5; possible D gene TRBD1, 5 bases. Germline lookup yields CDR1 SGHVT and CDR2 SQSDAQ. The V and J ends lost 7 bases and 0 bases respectively, with 25 bases between them. The length of the CDR3 is 19 residues. The CDR3 nucleotides read TGTGCCAGCACCCGGCGGGGGAGTTGGCAGGTATATAGCAATCAGCCCCAGCATTTT. As protein: CASTRRGSWQVYSNQPQHF.

The chain links TRBV9 to TRBJ2-5, with 8 bases aligning to TRBD1. Unmatched junction bases numbered 6, after V lost 3 bases and J lost 5 bases. The CDR3 spans 14 residues. Per germline, CDR1 SGDLS and CDR2 YYNGEE. CDR3 DNA sequence: TGTGCCAGCAGCGCTTTAACAGGGGGGGAGACCCAGTACTTC. It is translated as CASSALTGGETQYF.

The chain is built from TRBV11-2 and TRBJ1-1, with D maybe TRBD1 (6 bases). This CDR3 is 12 amino acids long. V was cut by 4 bases and J by 8 bases, with 11 bases left in between. The V gene's germline CDR1 is SGHAT and CDR2 FQNNGV. The CDR3: CASSYSGTEAFF. The CDR3 DNA sequence: TGTGCCAGCAGCTATTCCGGGACAGAAGCTTTCTTT. The full variable domain, with the rest looked up from reference TRBV11-2 and TRBJ1-1, is EAGVAQSPRYKIIEKRQSVAFWCNPISGHATLYWYQQILGQGPKLLIQFQNNGVVDDSQLPKDRFSAERLKGVDSTLKIQPAKLEDSAVYLCASSYSGTEAFFGQGTRLTVV.

This clone appeared once. The chain combines TRBV10-3 with TRBJ1-2, with D possibly matching TRBD1 (6 bases). The V end lost 6 bases, the J end lost 3 bases, and 8 bases lay between the germline ends. Per germline, CDR1 ENHRY and CDR2 SYGVKD. The length of the CDR3 is 12 residues. CDR3 nucleotides: TGTGCCATCAGGGCAGGGGACTATGGCTACACCTTC. Amino acid sequence: CAIRAGDYGYTF.

The chain is built from TRBV14 and TRBJ2-7; TRBD1 agrees at 10 bases. V lost 1 base to trimming and J lost 3 bases; unmatched junction nucleotides: 0. Germline CDR1 is SGHDN and CDR2 is FVKESK. The CDR3 runs 14 residues. DNA of the CDR3: TGTGCCAGCAGCCAAGGGACAGGGGGCTACGAGCAGTACTTC. It is translated as CASSQGTGGYEQYF.

The CDR3 sequence: CASSYRGTGADGYTF. CDR3 sequence (DNA): TGTGCCAGCAGTTACCGGGGGACAGGGGCAGATGGCTACACCTTC. The genes are TRBV6-2 or TRBV6-3 and TRBJ1-2, with TRBD1 matching over 10 bases. Germline trimming cut 2 bases from V and 6 bases from J; bases unmatched to any gene: 6. The CDR3 consists of 15 residues. Germline loops: CDR1 MNHEY, CDR2 SVGEGT.

This chain's CDR3 is CASSITSGGETDTQYF. CDR3 in DNA: TGTGCCAGCAGCATAACTAGCGGGGGGGAAACAGATACGCAGTATTTT. V is TRBV6-6 and J is TRBJ2-3; TRBD2 matches at 13 bases. Germline-derived CDR1 and CDR2 are MNHNY and SVGAGI (reference sequence). J lost 3 bases, V lost 6 bases, and 6 bases had no gene match. This CDR3 is built from 16 residues.

The table lists this clone with a count of one. The chain couples TRBV7-8 to TRBJ1-5; no clear D. CDR1 is SGHVS and CDR2 is FQNEAQ in the germline V gene. The CDR3 is 15 residues long. V lost 5 bases to trimming and J lost 4 bases, with 15 bases between them. CDR3 nucleotides: TGTGCCAGCAGCCATTCACGTACGGGGAATCAGCCCCAGCATTTT. Amino acids: CASSHSRTGNQPQHF.